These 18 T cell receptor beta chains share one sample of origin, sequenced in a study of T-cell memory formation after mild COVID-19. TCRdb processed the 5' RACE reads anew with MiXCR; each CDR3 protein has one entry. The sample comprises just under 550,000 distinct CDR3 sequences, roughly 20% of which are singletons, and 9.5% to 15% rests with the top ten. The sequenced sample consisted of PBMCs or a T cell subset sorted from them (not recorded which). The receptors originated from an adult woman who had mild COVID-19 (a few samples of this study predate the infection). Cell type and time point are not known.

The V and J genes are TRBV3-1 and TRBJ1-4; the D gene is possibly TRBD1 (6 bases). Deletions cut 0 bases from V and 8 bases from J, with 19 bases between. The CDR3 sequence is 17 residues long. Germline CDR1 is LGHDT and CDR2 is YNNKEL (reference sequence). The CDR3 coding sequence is TGTGCCAGCAGCCAAGATTGGCAGGACAGATCTATGGAAAAACTGTTTTTT. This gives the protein CASSQDWQDRSMEKLFF.

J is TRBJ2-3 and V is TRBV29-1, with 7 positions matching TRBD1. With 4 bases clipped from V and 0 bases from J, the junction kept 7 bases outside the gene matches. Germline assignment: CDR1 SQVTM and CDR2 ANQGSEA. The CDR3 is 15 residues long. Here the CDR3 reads CSVGQGGQSTDTQYF. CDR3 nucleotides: TGCAGCGTTGGTCAAGGGGGCCAGAGCACAGATACGCAGTATTTT.

This CDR3 is CASSIDVNRVNTEAFF. The CDR3 nucleotides read TGTGCCAGTAGTATAGATGTGAACAGGGTGAACACTGAAGCTTTCTTT. V usage is TRBV19 and J usage is TRBJ1-1; the D gene is possibly TRBD1 (6 bases). Deletions cut 0 bases from V and 0 bases from J, with 11 bases between. From germline, CDR1 is LNHDA and CDR2 SQIVND (reference sequence). The CDR3 extends over 16 amino acids.

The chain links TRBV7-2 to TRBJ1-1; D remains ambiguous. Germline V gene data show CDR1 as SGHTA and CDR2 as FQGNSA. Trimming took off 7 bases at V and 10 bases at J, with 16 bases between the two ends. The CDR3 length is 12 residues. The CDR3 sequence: CASMLWGGGAFF. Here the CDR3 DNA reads TGTGCCAGCATGCTCTGGGGTGGCGGAGCTTTCTTT.

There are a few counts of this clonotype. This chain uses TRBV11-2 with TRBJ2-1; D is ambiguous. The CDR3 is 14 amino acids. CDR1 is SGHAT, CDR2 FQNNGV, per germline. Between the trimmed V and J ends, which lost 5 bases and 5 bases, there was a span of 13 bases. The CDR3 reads CASSPSRTDNEQFF. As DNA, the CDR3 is TGTGCCAGCAGCCCAAGCCGGACGGACAATGAGCAGTTCTTC. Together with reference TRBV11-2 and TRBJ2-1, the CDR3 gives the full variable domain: EAGVAQSPRYKIIEKRQSVAFWCNPISGHATLYWYQQILGQGPKLLIQFQNNGVVDDSQLPKDRFSAERLKGVDSTLKIQPAKLEDSAVYLCASSPSRTDNEQFFGPGTRLTVL.

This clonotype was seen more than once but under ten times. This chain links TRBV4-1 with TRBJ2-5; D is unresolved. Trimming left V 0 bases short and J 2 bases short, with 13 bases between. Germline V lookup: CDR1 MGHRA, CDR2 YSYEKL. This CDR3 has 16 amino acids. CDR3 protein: CASSQEIWLTQETQYF. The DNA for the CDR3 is TGCGCCAGCAGCCAAGAGATTTGGTTGACACAAGAGACCCAGTACTTC.

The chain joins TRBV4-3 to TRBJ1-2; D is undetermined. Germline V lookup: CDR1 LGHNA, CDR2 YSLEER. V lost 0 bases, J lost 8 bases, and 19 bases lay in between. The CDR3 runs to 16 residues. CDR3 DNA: TGCGCCAGCAGCCAAGATTGGGGTGTCACCCCGCGGGGCTACACCTTC. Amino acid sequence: CASSQDWGVTPRGYTF.

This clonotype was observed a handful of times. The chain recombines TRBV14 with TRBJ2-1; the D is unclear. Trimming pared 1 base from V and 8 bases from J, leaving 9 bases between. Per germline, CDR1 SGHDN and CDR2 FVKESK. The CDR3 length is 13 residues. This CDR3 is CASSQARLDEQFF. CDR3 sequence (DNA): TGTGCCAGCAGCCAAGCCCGACTCGATGAGCAGTTCTTC.

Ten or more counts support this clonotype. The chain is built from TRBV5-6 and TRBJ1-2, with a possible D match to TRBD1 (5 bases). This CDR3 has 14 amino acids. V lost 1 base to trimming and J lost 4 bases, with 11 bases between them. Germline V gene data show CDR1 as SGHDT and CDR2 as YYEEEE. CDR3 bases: TGTGCCAGCAGCTTGTCGACAGCGATCTATGGCTACACCTTC. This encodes CASSLSTAIYGYTF.

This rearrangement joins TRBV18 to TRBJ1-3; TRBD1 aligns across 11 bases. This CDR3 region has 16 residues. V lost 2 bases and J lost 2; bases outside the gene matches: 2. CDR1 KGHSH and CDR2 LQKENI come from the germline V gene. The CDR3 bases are TGTGCCAGCTCACCAGGACAGGGGGCTACTGGAAACACCATATATTTT. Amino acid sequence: CASSPGQGATGNTIYF.

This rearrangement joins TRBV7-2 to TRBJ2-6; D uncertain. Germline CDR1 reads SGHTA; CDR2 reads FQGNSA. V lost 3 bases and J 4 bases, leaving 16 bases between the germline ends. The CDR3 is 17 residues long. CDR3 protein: CASSLWAPVDGANVLTF. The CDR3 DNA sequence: TGTGCCAGCAGCTTGTGGGCCCCCGTAGACGGGGCCAACGTCCTGACTTTC.

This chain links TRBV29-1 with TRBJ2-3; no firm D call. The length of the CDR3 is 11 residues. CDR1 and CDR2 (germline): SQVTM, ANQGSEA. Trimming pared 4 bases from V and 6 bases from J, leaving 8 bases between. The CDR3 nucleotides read TGCAGCGTTGTAACTCGTGATACGCAGTATTTT. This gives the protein CSVVTRDTQYF.

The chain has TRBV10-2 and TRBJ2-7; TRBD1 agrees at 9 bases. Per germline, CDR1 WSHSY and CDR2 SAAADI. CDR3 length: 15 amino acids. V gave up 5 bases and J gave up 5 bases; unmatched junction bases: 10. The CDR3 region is CASSNKDRGNNEQYF. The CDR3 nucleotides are TGCGCCAGCAGTAATAAGGACAGGGGAAATAACGAGCAGTACTTC.

The CDR3 DNA sequence: TGTGCCAGCAGTGAGACAGGGGTCTACAATGAGCAGTTCTTC. Translating it yields CASSETGVYNEQFF. The chain carries TRBV6-1 and TRBJ2-1, with TRBD1 matching over 8 bases. The germline V gene has CDR1 MNHNS and CDR2 SASEGT. CDR3 length: 14 residues. Trimming at V came to 3 bases and at J to 3 bases, leaving 1 base not matched to a gene.

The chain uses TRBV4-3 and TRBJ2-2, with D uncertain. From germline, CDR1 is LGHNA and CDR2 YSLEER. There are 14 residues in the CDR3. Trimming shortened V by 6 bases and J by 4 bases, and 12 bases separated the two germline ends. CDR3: CASSRTRLTGELFF. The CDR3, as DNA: TGCGCCAGCAGTCGGACCCGTCTCACCGGGGAGCTGTTTTTT.

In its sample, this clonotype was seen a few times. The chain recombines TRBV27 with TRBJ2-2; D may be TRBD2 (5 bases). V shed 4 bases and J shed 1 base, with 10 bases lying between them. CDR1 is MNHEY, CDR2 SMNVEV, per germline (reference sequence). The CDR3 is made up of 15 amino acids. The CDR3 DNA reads TGTGCCAGCAGTTCGCCTAGCTGGAACACCGGGGAGCTGTTTTTT. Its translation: CASSSPSWNTGELFF.

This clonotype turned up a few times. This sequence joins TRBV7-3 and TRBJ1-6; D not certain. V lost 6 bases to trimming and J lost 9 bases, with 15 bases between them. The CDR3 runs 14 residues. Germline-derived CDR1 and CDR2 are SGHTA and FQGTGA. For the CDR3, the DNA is TGTGCCAGCAGTCCCACGGGCGCCTTTTCACCCCTCCACTTT. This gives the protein CASSPTGAFSPLHF.

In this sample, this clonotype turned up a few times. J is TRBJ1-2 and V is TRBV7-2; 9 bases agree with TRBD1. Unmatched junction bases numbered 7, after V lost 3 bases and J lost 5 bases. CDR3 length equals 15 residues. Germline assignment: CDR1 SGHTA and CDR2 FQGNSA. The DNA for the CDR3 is TGTGCCAGCAGCTTTATCAGGACAGGGGAATATGGCTACACCTTC. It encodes CASSFIRTGEYGYTF.